Shown below are 6 T cell receptor beta chains from a single sample sequenced in a study of naive and memory T cell subsets. Study findings and constraints: Possibly reflecting memory cells re-expressing CD45RA, a few larger clonotypes occurred in naive repertoires, especially CD8.

What these receptors recognize is not known. Both TRBC1 and TRBC2 were covered by a beta constant-region primer of two equimolar oligonucleotides. Four rounds of PCR amplified the ligated cDNA using nested alpha and beta constant-region primers plus SP2. TCRdb analysed the UMI-ligation and nested PCR reads with MiXCR anew, one entry per CDR3 protein. The sample includes 90,000 to 120,000 distinct CDR3 sequences, more than 14% of them seen just once. Material for sequencing was naive CD8+ T cells from blood. These receptors were collected from a human donor in good health.

The chain recombines TRBV29-1 with TRBJ2-3; 12 nucleotides agree with TRBD1. CDR3 length equals 15 residues. V dropped 4 bases and J dropped 8; count of bases not matched to a gene: 10. CDR1 SQVTM and CDR2 ANQGSEA come from the germline V gene. This chain's CDR3 is CSVVGTGGDQTTQYF. DNA for the CDR3: TGCAGCGTTGTAGGGACAGGGGGCGATCAAACTACGCAGTATTTT.

Ten or more counts support this clonotype. V usage is TRBV29-1 and J usage is TRBJ2-1; TRBD2 agrees at 8 bases. The CDR3 runs 15 residues. Germline V CDR1 and CDR2: SQVTM, ANQGSEA. The CDR3 reads CSLIGAGASYNEQFF. The CDR3 nucleotides read TGCAGTCTCATCGGAGCGGGAGCGTCCTACAATGAGCAGTTCTTC.

The rearrangement links TRBV11-3 to TRBJ2-3, with D perhaps TRBD1 (6 bases). Trimming cost V 8 bases and J 5 bases, with 14 bases left between them. CDR1 is SGHNT and CDR2 is YENEEA in the germline V gene. CDR3 size: 13 residues. The CDR3 region has the DNA TGTGCCAGCCATCTGGGGGCGAGAGATACGCAGTATTTT. Amino acids: CASHLGARDTQYF.

This clonotype has only a few counts. This chain links TRBV7-9 with TRBJ1-2; D gene uncertain. The germline CDR1 and CDR2 sequences are SEHNR and FQNEAQ (reference sequence). The CDR3 sequence is 13 residues long. Between the trimmed V and J ends, which lost 3 bases and 1 base, there was a span of 6 bases. The CDR3 DNA reads as TGTGCCAGCAGCTTTGCAGATAACTATGGCTACACCTTC. Residues: CASSFADNYGYTF.

This clonotype was counted only a few times. The chain joins TRBV12-3 or TRBV12-4 to TRBJ2-1; D is uncertain. V dropped 3 bases and J dropped 7 bases, with 7 bases sitting between them. The CDR3 totals 12 residues. This chain's CDR3 is CASSFLRNEQFF. The DNA for the CDR3 is TGTGCCAGCAGTTTTTTGCGAAATGAGCAGTTCTTC.

This clonotype turned up a few times. The J gene is TRBJ2-7, the V gene TRBV27, with 8 bases lining up with TRBD1. V shed 2 bases, J shed 2 bases, and the junction held 5 bases outside the gene matches. The CDR3 spans 15 residues. Per germline, CDR1 MNHEY and CDR2 SMNVEV (reference sequence). The CDR3 loop reads CASSLGGTGAYEQYF. CDR3 bases: TGTGCCAGCAGTTTAGGAGGGACAGGCGCCTACGAGCAGTACTTC.